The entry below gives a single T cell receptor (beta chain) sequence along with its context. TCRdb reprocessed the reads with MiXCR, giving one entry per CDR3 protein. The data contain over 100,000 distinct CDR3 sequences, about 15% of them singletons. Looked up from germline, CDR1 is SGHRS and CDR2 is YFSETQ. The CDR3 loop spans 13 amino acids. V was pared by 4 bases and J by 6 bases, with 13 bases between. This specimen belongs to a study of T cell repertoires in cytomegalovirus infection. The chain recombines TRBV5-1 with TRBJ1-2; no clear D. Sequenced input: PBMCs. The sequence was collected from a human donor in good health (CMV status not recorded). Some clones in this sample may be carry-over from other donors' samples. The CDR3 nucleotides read TGCGCCAGCAGCCCTTCAGGCGGACATGGCTACACCTTC. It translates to CASSPSGGHGYTF.